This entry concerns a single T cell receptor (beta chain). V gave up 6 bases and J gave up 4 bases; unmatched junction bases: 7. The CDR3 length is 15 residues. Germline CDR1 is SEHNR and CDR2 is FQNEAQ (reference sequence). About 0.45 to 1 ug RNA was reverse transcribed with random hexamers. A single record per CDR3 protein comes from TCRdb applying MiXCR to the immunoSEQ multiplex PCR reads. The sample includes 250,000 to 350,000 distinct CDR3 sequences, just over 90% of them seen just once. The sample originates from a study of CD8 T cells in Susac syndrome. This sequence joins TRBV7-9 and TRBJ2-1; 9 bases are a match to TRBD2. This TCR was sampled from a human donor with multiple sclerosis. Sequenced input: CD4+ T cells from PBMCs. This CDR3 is CASRHIAGAYNEQFF. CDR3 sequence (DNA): TGTGCCAGCAGGCATATAGCGGGGGCATACAATGAGCAGTTCTTC.